One and the same sample provided the 29 T cell receptor beta chains below, sequenced in a study. TCRdb re-derived calls from the 5' RACE reads in MiXCR, one entry per CDR3 protein. The table records roughly 10,000 distinct CDR3 sequences, about 14% of them present only once. Cells sorted as Tregs were CD4+, CD25+ and CD127-/low. The sequenced material came from Tregs sorted from blood. Every receptor here comes from a female donor with breast cancer.

This clonotype is medium-sized (0.01 to 0.1%) in the sample. This chain links TRBV5-1 with TRBJ1-2, with D hard to call. This CDR3 is 15 amino acids long. Germline lookup yields CDR1 SGHRS and CDR2 YFSETQ. With 1 base removed from V and 4 bases from J, the gap between germline ends came to 14 bases. The CDR3: CASSLTGGTLYGYTF. DNA of the CDR3: TGCGCCAGCAGCTTGACGGGCGGCACCCTCTATGGCTACACCTTC.

This clonotype showed up many times. The chain uses TRBV12-3 or TRBV12-4 and TRBJ2-3; D gene ambiguous. The CDR3 totals 17 residues. Trimming removed 4 bases from V and 1 base from J, with 18 bases in between. The chain's CDR3 is CASSSYLWSEGTDTQYF. CDR3 DNA: TGTGCCAGCAGTTCCTACCTTTGGAGCGAGGGCACAGATACGCAGTATTTT.

This clonotype was observed a handful of times. With a much larger clone just one base away, this may be a read error. The chain employs TRBV20-1 and TRBJ2-7; 9 nucleotides match TRBD2. The CDR3 consists of 14 residues. The V gene's germline CDR1 is DFQATT and CDR2 SNEGSKA (reference sequence). The CDR3 sequence: CRARGRLAAYEQYF. CDR3 bases: TGCAGGGCTAGAGGGCGACTAGCGGCCTACGAGCAGTACTTC.

The V gene is TRBV5-1, the J gene TRBJ2-7; either TRBD1 or TRBD2 may fit D (5 bases each). Deletions cut 9 bases from V and 4 bases from J, with 14 bases between. Germline assignment: CDR1 SGHRS and CDR2 YFSETQ. This CDR3 is 12 amino acids long. The CDR3 spells CAIRETTYEQYF. CDR3 DNA sequence: TGCGCCATCAGGGAGACGACGTACGAGCAGTACTTC.

About this clonotype itself: A much larger clone sits a single nucleotide away, making a read error possible. V usage is TRBV5-1 and J usage is TRBJ2-1; D is perhaps TRBD1 or TRBD2 (5 bases each). This CDR3 spans 15 amino acids. The germline CDR1 and CDR2 sequences are SGHRS and YFSETQ. The CDR3 spells CASSLEGTSYNGQFF. The CDR3 DNA sequence: TGCGCCAGCAGCTTGGAGGGGACCTCCTACAATGGGCAGTTCTTC.

This clonotype was found many times. The V and J genes are TRBV5-1 and TRBJ2-7; the D call may be TRBD1 or TRBD2 (5 bases each). The CDR3 runs 15 residues. Trimming stripped 0 bases from V and 4 bases from J, with 14 bases between. CDR1 is SGHRS, CDR2 YFSETQ, per germline. The CDR3 bases are TGCGCCAGCAGCTTGGTACCGGGGCCCTCATACGAGCAGTACTTC. Its translation: CASSLVPGPSYEQYF.

This clonotype is judged medium-sized. The chain couples TRBV12-3 or TRBV12-4 to TRBJ2-5; D is unclear. V lost 1 base and J 7 bases, leaving 13 bases between the germline ends. The CDR3 spans 14 residues. The CDR3 DNA sequence: TGTGCCAGCAGTTTAGTCTTCCAAGGCGGGACCCAGTACTTC. Its translation: CASSLVFQGGTQYF.

This clonotype is labeled medium-sized. The chain couples TRBV9 to TRBJ2-2; TRBD2 agrees at 8 bases. CDR1 SGDLS and CDR2 YYNGEE come from the germline V gene. V trimming: 5 bases; J trimming: 4 bases; junction bases outside the gene matches: 4. The CDR3 totals 14 residues. As DNA, the CDR3 is TGTGCCAGCAGTGAGACTAGCGTCACCGGGGAGCTGTTTTTT. Translated: CASSETSVTGELFF.

Comment on this clonotype: At one boundary the junction diverges from the germline segment, which might be a read error. This rearrangement joins TRBV5-5 to TRBJ1-1; D ambiguous. Germline V gene data show CDR1 as SGHKS and CDR2 as YYEKEE (reference sequence). This CDR3 contains 11 residues. CDR3 in DNA: TGTGCCTGCAGCACTAACACTGAAGCTTTCTTT. This encodes CACSTNTEAFF.

This chain uses TRBV7-9 with TRBJ2-7; D is possibly TRBD1 (6 bases). Germline CDR1 and CDR2: SEHNR and FQNEAQ (reference sequence). V was shortened by 8 bases and J by 3 bases, with 11 bases between the two germline ends. The CDR3 is 12 residues long. The CDR3 region has the DNA TGTGCCAGCGGCTCACAGGGCTACGAGCAGTACTTC. It encodes CASGSQGYEQYF.

This clonotype was seen many times. The chain is built from TRBV4-1 and TRBJ2-7; D call uncertain. Germline V CDR1 and CDR2: MGHRA, YSYEKL. The CDR3 is 13 amino acids. With 2 bases removed from V and 0 bases from J, the gap between germline ends came to 5 bases. CDR3 residues: CASSQTSSYEQYF. The CDR3 DNA reads as TGCGCCAGCAGCCAAACCAGCTCCTACGAGCAGTACTTC.

In this sample, this clonotype is medium-sized. V and J are TRBV7-2 and TRBJ2-1; 15 nucleotides agree with TRBD2. Germline trimming cut 4 bases from V and 9 bases from J; bases unmatched to any gene: 4. In germline, CDR1 is SGHTA, CDR2 FQGNSA. The CDR3 spans 15 residues. CDR3 in amino acids: CASSSTGLAGGEQFF. CDR3 DNA sequence: TGTGCCAGCAGCTCTACGGGACTAGCGGGAGGTGAGCAGTTCTTC. The full variable domain, completed using reference TRBV7-2 and TRBJ2-1, is GAGVSQSPSNKVTEKGKDVELRCDPISGHTALYWYRQSLGQGLEFLIYFQGNSAPDKSGLPSDRFSAERTGGSVSTLTIQRTQQEDSAVYLCASSSTGLAGGEQFFGPGTRLTVL.

A word on this clonotype: This sequence may be a read error, since a much larger clone differs from it by one base. The rearrangement joins TRBV5-1 to TRBJ2-7; D is perhaps TRBD2 (5 bases). The CDR3 consists of 12 residues. CDR1 is SGHRS and CDR2 is YFSETQ in the germline V gene. The CDR3 loop reads CACSGTSYEQYF. The CDR3, as DNA: TGCGCCTGCAGCGGAACCAGCTACGAGCAGTACTTC. The full variable domain, completed using reference TRBV5-1 and TRBJ2-7, is KAGVTQTPRYLIKTRGQQVTLSCSPISGHRSVSWYQQTPGQGLQFLFEYFSETQRNKGNFPGRFSGRQFSNSRSEMNVSTLELGDSALYLCACSGTSYEQYFGPGTRLTVT.

The V call is TRBV7-2, the J call TRBJ2-1; 11 bases map to TRBD2. This CDR3 is built from 14 residues. Germline-derived CDR1 and CDR2 are SGHTA and FQGNSA. With 6 bases clipped from V and 9 bases from J, the junction kept 7 bases outside the gene matches. In DNA, the CDR3 is TGTACCAGCAGTTATGCCGGGACTAGCGGTGAGCAGTTCTTC. Protein: CTSSYAGTSGEQFF.

Within the sample, this clonotype is medium-sized (0.01 to 0.1%). The gene calls are TRBV15 and TRBJ2-6; the D is unclear. V was trimmed by 1 base and J by 0 bases, leaving 4 bases between them. The CDR3 extends over 15 amino acids. The germline gives CDR1 LNHNV, CDR2 YYDKDF (reference sequence). Here the CDR3 DNA reads TGTGCCACCAGCAGAGGGGCCTCTGGGGCCAACGTCCTGACTTTC. Translation gives CATSRGASGANVLTF.

In this sample, this clonotype turned up a few times. The rearrangement uses TRBV7-9 and TRBJ1-2; D not resolved. V shed 3 bases and J shed 0 bases, with 8 bases lying between them. Germline V gene lookup returns CDR1 SEHNR and CDR2 FQNEAQ (reference sequence). The CDR3 consists of 14 residues. The CDR3: CASSFRASNYGYTF. The DNA for the CDR3 is TGTGCCAGCAGCTTCAGAGCTTCTAACTATGGCTACACCTTC. Looking up the rest from reference TRBV7-9 and TRBJ1-2 gives the full variable domain: DTGVSQNPRHKITKRGQNVTFRCDPISEHNRLYWYRQTLGQGPEFLTYFQNEAQLEKSRLLSDRFSAERPKGSFSTLEIQRTEQGDSAMYLCASSFRASNYGYTFGSGTRLTVV.

By share, this clonotype ranks as medium-sized. The rearrangement links TRBV12-3 or TRBV12-4 to TRBJ2-6; possibly TRBD1 for D (6 bases). The CDR3 runs to 17 residues. The ends were cut back, 6 bases at V and 0 bases at J, with 15 bases in the middle. The CDR3 nucleotides are TGTGCCAGCAGCCCGACAGGAGGTCTCTCTGGGGCCAACGTCCTGACTTTC. Translated, it gives CASSPTGGLSGANVLTF.

This clonotype is classed as medium-sized. The V gene is TRBV7-2, the J gene TRBJ2-3; no reliable D call. V shed 3 bases and J shed 2 bases, with 0 bases lying between them. This CDR3 is built from 11 residues. Germline CDR1 and CDR2: SGHTA and FQGNSA. CDR3 DNA: TGTGCCAGCAGCTTCACAGATACGCAGTATTTT. It translates to CASSFTDTQYF.

This clonotype has a count of ten or more. This rearrangement joins TRBV7-2 to TRBJ2-1; D unresolved. This CDR3 spans 13 amino acids. The germline V gene has CDR1 SGHTA and CDR2 FQGNSA. Trimming stripped 4 bases from V and 2 bases from J, with 6 bases between. The CDR3 DNA is TGTGCCAGCAGCTCGACCACCTACAATGAGCAGTTCTTC. Its translation: CASSSTTYNEQFF.

Relative to its sample, this clonotype is medium-sized. V gene TRBV7-3 combines with J gene TRBJ2-1, with D uncertain. V lost 4 bases and J 5 bases, leaving 9 bases between the germline ends. Germline V CDR1 and CDR2: SGHTA, FQGTGA. This CDR3 is built from 13 residues. The CDR3 DNA is TGTGCCAGCAGCTACCGCCAGAACAATGAGCAGTTCTTC. As protein: CASSYRQNNEQFF.

This clonotype was counted a few times. An end of the junction differs from the germline gene, which may be a read error. The chain joins TRBV4-2 to TRBJ2-4; the match to TRBD2 covers 7 bases. CDR1 and CDR2 (germline): LGHNA, YNFKEQ. This CDR3 has 13 amino acids. CDR3 nucleotide sequence: TGTGCCGGCAGCCCGGGGGGTAGGGACATTCAGTACTTC. Translated: CAGSPGGRDIQYF.

This clonotype is categorized as medium-sized. The chain carries TRBV6-5 and TRBJ1-2; no firm D call. Germline loops: CDR1 MNHEY, CDR2 SVGAGI. CDR3 length equals 13 residues. V lost 1 base and J 5 bases, leaving 8 bases between the germline ends. This chain's CDR3 is CASSYLDGYGYTF. The CDR3 DNA is TGTGCCAGCAGTTACTTGGACGGATATGGCTACACCTTC.

In its sample, this clonotype ranks as medium-sized. V usage is TRBV12-3 or TRBV12-4 and J usage is TRBJ2-6; D ambiguous. The CDR3 consists of 16 residues. Trimming stripped 7 bases from V and 2 bases from J, with 15 bases between. The CDR3: CASMSSRVTGANVLTF. CDR3 coding DNA: TGTGCCAGCATGTCTAGTAGAGTCACTGGGGCCAACGTCCTGACTTTC.

A few counts support this clonotype. This chain connects TRBV12-3 or TRBV12-4 to TRBJ1-1, with D possibly being TRBD1 (5 bases). V was pared by 7 bases and J by 1 base, with 16 bases between. The CDR3 has 15 amino acids. CDR3 bases: TGTGCCAGCATCGGGGGTTTGAACCCGAACACTGAAGCTTTCTTT. This sequence encodes CASIGGLNPNTEAFF.

This clonotype appeared once. V is TRBV4-2 and J is TRBJ2-7; D is unresolved. Per germline, CDR1 LGHNA and CDR2 YNFKEQ. The CDR3 extends over 13 amino acids. V was trimmed by 2 bases and J by 3 bases, leaving 8 bases between them. CDR3 DNA sequence: TGTGCCAGCAGCCAAAATAGGGTCTACGAGCAGTACGTC. The encoded protein is CASSQNRVYEQYV.

In its sample, this clonotype is medium-sized. The chain couples TRBV11-2 to TRBJ2-5; D call uncertain. The germline V gene encodes CDR1 SGHAT and CDR2 FQNNGV. V gave up 6 bases and J gave up 5 bases, with 13 bases separating them. This CDR3 spans 13 amino acids. This CDR3 reads CASSLWRTETQYF. Here the CDR3 DNA reads TGTGCCAGCAGTTTGTGGCGAACGGAGACCCAGTACTTC.

This clonotype has a count of ten or more. The J gene is TRBJ2-3, the V gene TRBV20-1, with 10 bases aligning to TRBD2. This CDR3 has 14 amino acids. The J segment lost 5 bases and the V segment lost 4 bases, leaving 6 bases of the junction unmatched. From germline, CDR1 is DFQATT and CDR2 SNEGSKA (reference sequence). The CDR3 region has the DNA TGCAGTGCTACCAGCGGGAGGGTGATAGATACGCAGTATTTT. Protein: CSATSGRVIDTQYF.

In its sample, this clonotype was seen many times. The V and J genes are TRBV10-1 and TRBJ1-3; 7 nucleotides align to TRBD1. Germline V gives CDR1 WNHNN, CDR2 SYGVQD (reference sequence). CDR3 length: 17 amino acids. Trimming cost V 2 bases and J 0 bases; bases outside gene matches: 7. In nucleotides, the CDR3 is TGCGCCAGCAGTGAGATTAGGGGACAGAGCTCTGGAAACACCATATATTTT. Protein: CASSEIRGQSSGNTIYF.

About this clonotype itself: A clone one base away is much larger, so this may be a read error. J is TRBJ2-1 and V is TRBV4-3, with D maybe TRBD2 (7 bases). CDR3 length equals 18 residues. Germline lookup yields CDR1 LGHNA and CDR2 YSLEER. The germline V and J ends were trimmed by 0 bases and 0 bases, with 15 bases remaining between them. The CDR3 region has the DNA TGCGCCAGCAGCCAAGAGGCCCGGGGGGCTACCTCCTACAATGAGCAGTTCTTC. This codes for CASSQEARGATSYNEQFF.